Listed below are T cell receptor beta chains from one sample, sequenced in a study of T cell repertoires in cytomegalovirus infection. Each CDR3 protein is one row after TCRdb ran MiXCR on the reads. The sample shows approximately 500,000 distinct CDR3 sequences, approximately 15% of them seen only once. Sequenced input: CD8+ T cells from PBMCs. Every receptor here comes from a human donor in good health (CMV status not recorded). Some clones in this sample may be carry-over from other donors' samples. Both conserved end residues are trimmed from each CDR3. D genes are given only for firm matches.

j_call d_call v_call cdr3_aa
TRBJ2-2 TRBD2 TRBV25-1 ASSGSGLAGANTGELF
TRBJ1-1 - TRBV12-5 ASGLSYTEAF
TRBJ1-5 TRBD1 TRBV7-9 ASSGGTGNQPQH
TRBJ2-7 - TRBV27 ASRARRGRNEQY
TRBJ2-7 - TRBV20-1 SARQERHEQY
TRBJ2-5 TRBD1 TRBV6-1 ASSSAGQGGETQY
TRBJ2-3 - TRBV11-3 ASSSRDGGRTDTQY
TRBJ1-4 - TRBV6-5 ASSFQPRPNEKLF
TRBJ2-3 TRBD2 TRBV19 ASSPLLATDTQY
TRBJ1-2 TRBD1 TRBV13 ASSFGTGGADGYT
TRBJ2-3 - TRBV2 AASSDTQY
TRBJ2-1 - TRBV9 ASSPNGGEQF
TRBJ1-1 - TRBV27 ASRGGPEAF
TRBJ1-4 TRBD1 TRBV19 ASSYRGTNEKLF
TRBJ2-7 TRBD2 TRBV3-1 ASSQAGLEDEQY
TRBJ1-2 - TRBV5-1 ASSLAQGRDYGYT
TRBJ1-4 - TRBV18 ASSRAPGNYNEKLF
TRBJ1-2 - TRBV20-1 SARDGSGYT
TRBJ2-1 - TRBV6-8 ASSSVIPYNEQF
TRBJ2-7 - TRBV11-2 ASSSQFPPEYYEQY
TRBJ1-1 - TRBV9 ASSESPAGSEAF
TRBJ2-7 TRBD1 TRBV11-2 ASSPNRGPYEQY